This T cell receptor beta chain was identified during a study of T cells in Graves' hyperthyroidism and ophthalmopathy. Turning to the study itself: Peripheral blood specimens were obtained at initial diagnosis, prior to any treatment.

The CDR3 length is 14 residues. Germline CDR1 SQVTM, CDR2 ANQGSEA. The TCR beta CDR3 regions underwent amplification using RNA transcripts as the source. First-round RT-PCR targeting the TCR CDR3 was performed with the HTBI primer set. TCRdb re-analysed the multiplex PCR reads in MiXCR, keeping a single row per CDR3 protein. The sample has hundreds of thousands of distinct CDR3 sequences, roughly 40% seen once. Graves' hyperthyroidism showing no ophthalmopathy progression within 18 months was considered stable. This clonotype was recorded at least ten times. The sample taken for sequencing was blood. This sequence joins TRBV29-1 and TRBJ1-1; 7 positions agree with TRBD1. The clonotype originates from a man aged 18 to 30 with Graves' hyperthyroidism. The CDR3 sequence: CRVSEGAMNTEAFF. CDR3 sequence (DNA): TGCCGGGTATCGGAGGGGGCCATGAACACTGAAGCTTTCTTT.